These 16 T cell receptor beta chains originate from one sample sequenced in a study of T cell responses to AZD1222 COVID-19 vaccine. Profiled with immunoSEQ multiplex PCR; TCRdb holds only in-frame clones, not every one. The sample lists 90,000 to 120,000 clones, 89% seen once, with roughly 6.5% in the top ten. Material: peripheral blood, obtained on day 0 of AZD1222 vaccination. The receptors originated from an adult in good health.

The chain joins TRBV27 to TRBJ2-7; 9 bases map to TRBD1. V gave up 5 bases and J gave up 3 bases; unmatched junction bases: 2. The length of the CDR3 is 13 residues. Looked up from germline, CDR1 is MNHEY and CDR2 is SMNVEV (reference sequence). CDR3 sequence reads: CASSDRGIYEQYF. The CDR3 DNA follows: TGTGCCAGCAGTGACAGGGGGATCTACGAGCAGTACTTC.

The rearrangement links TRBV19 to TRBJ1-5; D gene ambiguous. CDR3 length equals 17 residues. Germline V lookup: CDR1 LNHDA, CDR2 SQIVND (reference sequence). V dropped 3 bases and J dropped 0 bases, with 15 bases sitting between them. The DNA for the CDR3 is TGTGCCAGTAGTATCACGACGAAAAGTTATAGCAATCAGCCCCAGCATTTT. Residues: CASSITTKSYSNQPQHF. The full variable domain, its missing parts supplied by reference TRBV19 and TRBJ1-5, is DGGITQSPKYLFRKEGQNVTLSCEQNLNHDAMYWYRQDPGQGLRLIYYSQIVNDFQKGDIAEGYSVSREKKESFPLTVTSAQKNPTAFYLCASSITTKSYSNQPQHFGDGTRLSIL.

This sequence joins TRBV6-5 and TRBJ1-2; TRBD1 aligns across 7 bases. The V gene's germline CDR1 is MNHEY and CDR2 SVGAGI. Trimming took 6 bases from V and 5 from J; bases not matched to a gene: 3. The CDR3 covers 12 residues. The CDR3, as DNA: TGTGCCAGCAGGGACAGGACGTATGGCTACACCTTC. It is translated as CASRDRTYGYTF.

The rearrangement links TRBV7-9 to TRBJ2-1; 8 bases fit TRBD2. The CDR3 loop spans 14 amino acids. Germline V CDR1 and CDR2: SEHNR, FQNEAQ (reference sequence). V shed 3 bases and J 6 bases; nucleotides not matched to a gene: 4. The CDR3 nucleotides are TGTGCCAGCAGCTTGGGGACTAGTCCCAATGAGCAGTTCTTC. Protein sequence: CASSLGTSPNEQFF. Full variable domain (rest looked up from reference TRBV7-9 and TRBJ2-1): DTGVSQNPRHKITKRGQNVTFRCDPISEHNRLYWYRQTLGQGPEFLTYFQNEAQLEKSRLLSDRFSAERPKGSFSTLEIQRTEQGDSAMYLCASSLGTSPNEQFFGPGTRLTVL.

DNA for the CDR3: TGTGCCAGTAGTATTCCTTCCGGGGCTAGCAGACCCTACGAGCAGTACTTC. Amino acids: CASSIPSGASRPYEQYF. V usage is TRBV19 and J usage is TRBJ2-7; D might be TRBD1 or TRBD2, each matching 5 bases. The CDR3 consists of 17 residues. Trimming removed 3 bases at V and 2 bases at J, with 20 bases between. The V gene's germline CDR1 is LNHDA and CDR2 SQIVND (reference sequence). The variable domain in full, with the rest retrieved from reference TRBV19 and TRBJ2-7, is DGGITQSPKYLFRKEGQNVTLSCEQNLNHDAMYWYRQDPGQGLRLIYYSQIVNDFQKGDIAEGYSVSREKKESFPLTVTSAQKNPTAFYLCASSIPSGASRPYEQYFGPGTRLTVT.

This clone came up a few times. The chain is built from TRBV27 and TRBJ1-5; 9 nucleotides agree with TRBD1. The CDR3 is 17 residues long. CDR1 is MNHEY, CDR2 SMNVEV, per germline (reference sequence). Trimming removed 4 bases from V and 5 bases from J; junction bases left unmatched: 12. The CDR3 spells CASSSGTGTFRDQPQHF. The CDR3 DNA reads TGTGCCAGCAGTTCAGGGACAGGGACGTTTCGGGATCAGCCCCAGCATTTT.

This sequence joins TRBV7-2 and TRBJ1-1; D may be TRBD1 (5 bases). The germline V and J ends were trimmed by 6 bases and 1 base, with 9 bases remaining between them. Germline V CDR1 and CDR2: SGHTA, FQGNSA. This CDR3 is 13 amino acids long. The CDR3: CASRLQENTEAFF. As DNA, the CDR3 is TGTGCCAGCAGACTACAGGAGAACACTGAAGCTTTCTTT.

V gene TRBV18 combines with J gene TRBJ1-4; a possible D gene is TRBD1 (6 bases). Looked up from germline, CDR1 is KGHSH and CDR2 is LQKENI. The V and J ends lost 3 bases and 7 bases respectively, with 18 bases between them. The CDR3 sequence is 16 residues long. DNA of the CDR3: TGTGCCAGCTCACCGAACATCAGGGGTATGAGTGAAAAACTGTTTTTT. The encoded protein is CASSPNIRGMSEKLFF.

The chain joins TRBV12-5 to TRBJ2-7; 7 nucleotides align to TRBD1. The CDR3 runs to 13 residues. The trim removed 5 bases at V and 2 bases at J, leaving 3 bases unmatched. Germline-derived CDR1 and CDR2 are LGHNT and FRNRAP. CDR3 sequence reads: CASGEGAAYEQYF. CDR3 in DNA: TGTGCTAGTGGTGAGGGGGCGGCCTACGAGCAGTACTTC. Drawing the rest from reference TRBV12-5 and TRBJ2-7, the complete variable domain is DARVTQTPRHKVTEMGQEVTMRCQPILGHNTVFWYRQTMMQGLELLAYFRNRAPLDDSGMPKDRFSAEMPDATLATLKIQPSEPRDSAVYFCASGEGAAYEQYFGPGTRLTVT.

This chain's CDR3 is CATQRGLNTGELFF. The CDR3 nucleotides read TGTGCCACTCAGCGGGGCCTAAACACCGGGGAGCTGTTTTTT. The V gene is TRBV19, the J gene TRBJ2-2; 7 nucleotides agree with TRBD2. There are 14 residues in the CDR3. The trim removed 10 bases at V and 2 bases at J, leaving 7 bases unmatched. Germline loops: CDR1 LNHDA, CDR2 SQIVND (reference sequence).

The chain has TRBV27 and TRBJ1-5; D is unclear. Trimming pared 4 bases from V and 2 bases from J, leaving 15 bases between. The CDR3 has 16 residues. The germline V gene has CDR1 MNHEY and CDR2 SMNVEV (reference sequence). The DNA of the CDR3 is TGTGCCAGCAGTTCACAGAGGCGAGCGGGCAATCAGCCCCAGCATTTT. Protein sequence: CASSSQRRAGNQPQHF.

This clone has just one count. This CDR3 reads CASSLAAGDRYGYTF. The CDR3 region has the DNA TGTGCCAGCAGCTTAGCGGCAGGGGATCGGTATGGCTACACCTTC. The chain carries TRBV7-9 and TRBJ1-2, with D perhaps matching TRBD1 (6 bases). Trimming left V 0 bases short and J 5 bases short, with 13 bases between. The CDR3 contains 15 residues. CDR1 is SEHNR, CDR2 FQNEAQ, per germline (reference sequence).

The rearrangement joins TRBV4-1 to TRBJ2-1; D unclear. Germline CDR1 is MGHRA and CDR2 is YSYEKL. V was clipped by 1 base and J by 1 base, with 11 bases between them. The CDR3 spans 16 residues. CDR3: CASSQGVGSSYNEQFF. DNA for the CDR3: TGCGCCAGCAGCCAAGGCGTGGGGTCGTCCTACAATGAGCAGTTCTTC.

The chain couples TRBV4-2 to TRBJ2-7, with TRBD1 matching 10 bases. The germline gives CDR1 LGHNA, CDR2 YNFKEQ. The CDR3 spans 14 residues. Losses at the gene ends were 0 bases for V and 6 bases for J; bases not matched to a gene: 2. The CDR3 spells CASSQDDRGLEQYF. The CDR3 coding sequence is TGTGCCAGCAGCCAAGATGACAGGGGGCTCGAGCAGTACTTC.

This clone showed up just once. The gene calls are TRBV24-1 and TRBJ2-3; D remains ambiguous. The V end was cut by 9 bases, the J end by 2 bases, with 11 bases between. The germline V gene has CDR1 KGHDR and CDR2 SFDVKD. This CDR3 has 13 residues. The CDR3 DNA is TGTGCCACCCAAGACCCTCTCACAGATACGCAGTATTTT. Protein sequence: CATQDPLTDTQYF.

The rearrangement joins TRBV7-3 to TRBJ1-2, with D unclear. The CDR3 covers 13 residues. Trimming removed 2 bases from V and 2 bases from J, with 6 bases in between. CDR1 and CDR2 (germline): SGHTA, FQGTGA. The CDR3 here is CASSLGGNYGYTF. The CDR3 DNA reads TGTGCCAGCAGCTTAGGCGGGAACTATGGCTACACCTTC.